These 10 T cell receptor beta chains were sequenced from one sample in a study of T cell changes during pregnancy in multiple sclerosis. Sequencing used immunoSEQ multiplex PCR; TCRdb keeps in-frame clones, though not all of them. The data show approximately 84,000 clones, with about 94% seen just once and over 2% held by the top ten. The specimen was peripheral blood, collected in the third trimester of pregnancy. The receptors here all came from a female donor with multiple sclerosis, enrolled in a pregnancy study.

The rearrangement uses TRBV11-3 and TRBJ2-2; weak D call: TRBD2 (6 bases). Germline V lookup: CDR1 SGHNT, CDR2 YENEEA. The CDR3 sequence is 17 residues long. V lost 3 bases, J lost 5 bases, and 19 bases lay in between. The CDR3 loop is CASSLEEGGTITGELFF. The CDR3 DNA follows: TGTGCCAGCAGCTTGGAGGAGGGAGGCACGATTACCGGGGAGCTGTTTTTT.

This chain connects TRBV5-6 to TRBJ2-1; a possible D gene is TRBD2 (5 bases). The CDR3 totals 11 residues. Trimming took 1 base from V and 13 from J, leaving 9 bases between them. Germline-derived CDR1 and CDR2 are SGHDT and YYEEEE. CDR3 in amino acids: CASSLLGDQFF. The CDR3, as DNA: TGTGCCAGCAGCTTGCTCGGGGATCAGTTCTTC. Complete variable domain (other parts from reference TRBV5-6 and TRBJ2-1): DAGVTQSPTHLIKTRGQQVTLRCSPKSGHDTVSWYQQALGQGPQFIFQYYEEEERQRGNFPDRFSGHQFPNYSSELNVNALLLGDSALYLCASSLLGDQFFGPGTRLTVL.

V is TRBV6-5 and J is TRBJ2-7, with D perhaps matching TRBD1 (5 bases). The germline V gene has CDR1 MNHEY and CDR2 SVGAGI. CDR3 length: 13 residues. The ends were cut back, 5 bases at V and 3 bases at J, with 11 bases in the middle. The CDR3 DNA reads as TGTGCCAGCAGTACAGGACGGAGCTACGAGCAGTACTTC. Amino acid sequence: CASSTGRSYEQYF.

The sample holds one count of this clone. As DNA, the CDR3 is TGTGCCAGCAGCGTAGGTCCCGGACAGGAGAATGAAAAACTGTTTTTT. This gives the protein CASSVGPGQENEKLFF. V gene TRBV9 combines with J gene TRBJ1-4; 7 nucleotides align to TRBD1. The CDR3 consists of 16 residues. Germline V gives CDR1 SGDLS, CDR2 YYNGEE. The J segment lost 5 bases and the V segment lost 0 bases, leaving 7 bases of the junction unmatched. Using reference TRBV9 and TRBJ1-4 for the parts outside the CDR3, the full variable domain is DSGVTQTPKHLITATGQRVTLRCSPRSGDLSVYWYQQSLDQGLQFLIQYYNGEERAKGNILERFSAQQFPDLHSELNLSSLELGDSALYFCASSVGPGQENEKLFFGSGTQLSVL.

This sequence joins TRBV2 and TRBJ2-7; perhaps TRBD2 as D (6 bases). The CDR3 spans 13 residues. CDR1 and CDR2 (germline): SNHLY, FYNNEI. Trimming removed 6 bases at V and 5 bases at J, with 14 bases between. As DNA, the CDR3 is TGTGCCAGCAGGGGGGTGGGGGGACACGAGCAGTACTTC. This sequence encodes CASRGVGGHEQYF.

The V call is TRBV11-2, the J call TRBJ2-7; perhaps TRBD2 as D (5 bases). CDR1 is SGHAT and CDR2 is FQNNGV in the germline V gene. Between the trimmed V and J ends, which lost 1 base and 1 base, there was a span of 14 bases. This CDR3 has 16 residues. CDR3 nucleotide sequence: TGTGCCAGCAGCTTAGGGGGATGGAGGAGTTCCTACGAGCAGTACTTC. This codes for CASSLGGWRSSYEQYF.

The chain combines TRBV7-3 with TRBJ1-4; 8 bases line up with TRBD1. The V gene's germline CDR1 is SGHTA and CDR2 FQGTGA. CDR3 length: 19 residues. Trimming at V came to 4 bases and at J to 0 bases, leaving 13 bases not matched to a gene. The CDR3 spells CASSYPAPGQESTNEKLFF. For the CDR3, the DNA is TGTGCCAGCAGCTATCCCGCGCCGGGACAGGAATCAACTAATGAAAAACTGTTTTTT.

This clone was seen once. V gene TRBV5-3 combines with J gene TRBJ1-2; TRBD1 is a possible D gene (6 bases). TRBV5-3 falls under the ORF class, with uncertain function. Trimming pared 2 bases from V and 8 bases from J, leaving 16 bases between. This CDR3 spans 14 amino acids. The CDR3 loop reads CARSFLEGVVGYTF. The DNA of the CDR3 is TGTGCCAGAAGCTTTCTTGAGGGGGTTGTCGGCTACACCTTC.

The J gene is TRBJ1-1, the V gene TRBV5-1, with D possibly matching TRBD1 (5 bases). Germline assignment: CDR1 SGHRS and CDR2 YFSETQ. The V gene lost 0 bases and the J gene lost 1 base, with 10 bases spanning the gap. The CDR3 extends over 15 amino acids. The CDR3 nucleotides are TGCGCCAGCAGCTTGGACATGGGGCCGAACACTGAAGCTTTCTTT. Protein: CASSLDMGPNTEAFF.

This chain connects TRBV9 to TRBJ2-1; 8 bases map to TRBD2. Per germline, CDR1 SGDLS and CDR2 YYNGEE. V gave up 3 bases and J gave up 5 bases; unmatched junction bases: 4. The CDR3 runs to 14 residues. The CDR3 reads CASSDPGLDNEQFF. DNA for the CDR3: TGTGCCAGCAGCGATCCGGGACTAGACAATGAGCAGTTCTTC.